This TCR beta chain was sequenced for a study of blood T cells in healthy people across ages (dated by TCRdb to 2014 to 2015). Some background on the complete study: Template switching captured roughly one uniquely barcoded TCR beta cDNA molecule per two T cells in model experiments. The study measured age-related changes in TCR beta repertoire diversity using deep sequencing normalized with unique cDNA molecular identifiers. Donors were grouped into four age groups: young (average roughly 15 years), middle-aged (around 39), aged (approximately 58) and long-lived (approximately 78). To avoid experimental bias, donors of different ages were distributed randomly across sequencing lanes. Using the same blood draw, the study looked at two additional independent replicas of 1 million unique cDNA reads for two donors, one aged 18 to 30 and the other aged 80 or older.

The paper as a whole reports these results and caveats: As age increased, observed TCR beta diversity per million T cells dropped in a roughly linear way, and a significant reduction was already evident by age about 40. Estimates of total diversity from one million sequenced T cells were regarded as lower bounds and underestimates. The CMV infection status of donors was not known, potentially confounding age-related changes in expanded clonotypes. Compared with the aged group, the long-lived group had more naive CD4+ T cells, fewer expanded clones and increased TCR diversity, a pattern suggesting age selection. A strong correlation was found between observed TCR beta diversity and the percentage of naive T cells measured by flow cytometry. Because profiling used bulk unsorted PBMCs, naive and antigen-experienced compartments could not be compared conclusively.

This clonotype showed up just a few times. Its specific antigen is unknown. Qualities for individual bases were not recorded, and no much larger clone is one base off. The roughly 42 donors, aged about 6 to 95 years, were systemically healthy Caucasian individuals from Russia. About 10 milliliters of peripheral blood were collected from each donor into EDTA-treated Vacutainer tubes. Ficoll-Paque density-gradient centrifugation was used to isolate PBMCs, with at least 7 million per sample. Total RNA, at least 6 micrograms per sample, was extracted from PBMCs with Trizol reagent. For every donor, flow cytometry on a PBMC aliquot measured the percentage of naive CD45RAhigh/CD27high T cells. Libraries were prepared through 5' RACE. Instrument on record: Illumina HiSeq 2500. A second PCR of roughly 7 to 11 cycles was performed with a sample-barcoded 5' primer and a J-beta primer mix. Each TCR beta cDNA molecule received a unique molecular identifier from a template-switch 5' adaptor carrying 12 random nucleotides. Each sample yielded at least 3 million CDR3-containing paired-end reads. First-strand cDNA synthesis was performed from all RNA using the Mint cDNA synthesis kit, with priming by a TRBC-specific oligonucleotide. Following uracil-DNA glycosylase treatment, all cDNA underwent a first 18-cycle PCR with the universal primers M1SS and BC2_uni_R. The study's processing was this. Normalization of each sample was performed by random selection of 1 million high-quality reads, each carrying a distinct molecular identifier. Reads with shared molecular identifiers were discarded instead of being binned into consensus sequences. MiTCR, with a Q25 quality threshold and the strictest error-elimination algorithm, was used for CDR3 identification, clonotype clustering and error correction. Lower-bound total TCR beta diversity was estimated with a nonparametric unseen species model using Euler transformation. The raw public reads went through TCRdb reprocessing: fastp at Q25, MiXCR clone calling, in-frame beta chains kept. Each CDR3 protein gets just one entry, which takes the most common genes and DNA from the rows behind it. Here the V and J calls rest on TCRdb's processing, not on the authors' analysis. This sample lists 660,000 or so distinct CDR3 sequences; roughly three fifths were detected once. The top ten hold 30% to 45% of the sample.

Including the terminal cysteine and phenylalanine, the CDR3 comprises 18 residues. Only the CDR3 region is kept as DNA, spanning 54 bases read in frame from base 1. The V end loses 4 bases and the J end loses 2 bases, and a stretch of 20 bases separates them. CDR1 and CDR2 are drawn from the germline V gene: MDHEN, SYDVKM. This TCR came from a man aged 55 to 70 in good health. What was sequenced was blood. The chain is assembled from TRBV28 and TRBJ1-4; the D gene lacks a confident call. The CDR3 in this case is CASSSPEQLHMTNEKLFF. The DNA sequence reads TGTGCCAGCAGTTCACCGGAACAACTTCACATGACTAATGAAAAACTGTTTTTT.